Given below is one TCR beta chain in context. CDR3 length: 16 residues. Looked up from germline, CDR1 is SNHLY and CDR2 is FYNNEI. The trim removed 2 bases at V and 6 bases at J, leaving 8 bases unmatched. The protocol was immunoSEQ multiplex PCR, while the TCRdb copy is restricted to in-frame clones and leaves out a portion. The sample comprises roughly 63,000 clones, approximately 92% of which are singletons, and 1.5% to 2% rests with the top ten. The record originates from a study of control samples from healthy donors and cancer patients. The sample taken for sequencing was PBMCs. This clonotype originated in a man aged 40-55 years with colorectal cancer. V usage is TRBV2 and J usage is TRBJ2-1; 9 bases are a match to TRBD2. This CDR3 is CASSEPGGLAFNEQFF. The DNA of the CDR3 is TGTGCCAGCAGTGAACCGGGGGGACTAGCCTTCAATGAGCAGTTCTTC.